These 22 T cell receptor beta chains were sequenced from one sample in a study of technical replicates of blood from a handful of donors. Method: immunoSEQ multiplex PCR; TCRdb's copy keeps in-frame clones and lacks some. This sample has about 88,000 clones, with around 95% found just once. Source material: T cells isolated from PBMCs. The receptors here all came from a human donor in good health.

V and J are TRBV5-6 and TRBJ1-1; D remains unclear. V dropped 2 bases and J dropped 4 bases, with 9 bases sitting between them. CDR3 size: 13 residues. Looked up from germline, CDR1 is SGHDT and CDR2 is YYEEEE. The CDR3 loop is CASSLSTVTEAFF. CDR3 bases: TGTGCCAGCAGCTTAAGTACAGTCACTGAAGCTTTCTTT.

The V gene is TRBV15, the J gene TRBJ2-7; 8 positions agree with TRBD2. The germline V gene has CDR1 LNHNV and CDR2 YYDKDF (reference sequence). Losses at the gene ends were 0 bases for V and 2 bases for J; bases not matched to a gene: 3. CDR3 length: 15 amino acids. The CDR3 sequence: CATSRETSAAYEQYF. The CDR3 region has the DNA TGTGCCACCAGCAGAGAGACTAGCGCGGCCTACGAGCAGTACTTC. The full variable domain, rest sourced from reference TRBV15 and TRBJ2-7, is DAMVIQNPRYQVTQFGKPVTLSCSQTLNHNVMYWYQQKSSQAPKLLFHYYDKDFNNEADTPDNFQSRRPNTSFCFLDIRSPGLGDTAMYLCATSRETSAAYEQYFGPGTRLTVT.

The CDR3 nucleotides are TGTGCCAGCAGCACCCCTAGCGGGAGAGGGGAAGAGACCCAGTACTTC. The encoded protein is CASSTPSGRGEETQYF. The chain employs TRBV11-3 and TRBJ2-5, with 10 bases matching TRBD2. The length of the CDR3 is 16 residues. CDR1 and CDR2 (germline): SGHNT, YENEEA. V lost 5 bases, J lost 3 bases, and 9 bases stayed unmatched.

This chain links TRBV5-1 with TRBJ1-1; D not certain. Trimming stripped 2 bases from V and 0 bases from J, with 14 bases between. The CDR3 spans 16 residues. The germline V gene encodes CDR1 SGHRS and CDR2 YFSETQ. The CDR3 protein is CASSFGLRIMNTEAFF. CDR3 DNA: TGCGCCAGCAGCTTTGGGCTACGGATCATGAACACTGAAGCTTTCTTT. The variable domain in full, with the rest retrieved from reference TRBV5-1 and TRBJ1-1, is KAGVTQTPRYLIKTRGQQVTLSCSPISGHRSVSWYQQTPGQGLQFLFEYFSETQRNKGNFPGRFSGRQFSNSRSEMNVSTLELGDSALYLCASSFGLRIMNTEAFFGQGTRLTVV.

This chain uses TRBV7-5 with TRBJ1-1. TRBV7-5 is marked as a pseudogene. The CDR3 has 12 amino acids. The CDR3 DNA reads as TGTGTCAGAAGCTTAGGCTCCGCGGGAGCTTTCTTT. Its protein is CVRSLGSAGAFF.

There are a few counts of this clone. The rearrangement uses TRBV4-1 and TRBJ1-1; 9 positions match TRBD1. Germline V CDR1 and CDR2: MGHRA, YSYEKL. The CDR3 totals 15 residues. V lost 4 bases and J lost 4; bases outside the gene matches: 7. CDR3 loop: CASSPDRGAGTEAFF. The CDR3 region has the DNA TGCGCCAGCAGCCCAGACAGGGGGGCGGGCACTGAAGCTTTCTTT.

V gene TRBV7-9 combines with J gene TRBJ1-3; the D gene is possibly TRBD1 (6 bases). V gave up 6 bases and J gave up 4 bases, with 19 bases separating them. The CDR3 spans 16 residues. CDR1 is SEHNR and CDR2 is FQNEAQ in the germline V gene (reference sequence). The CDR3 coding sequence is TGTGCCAGCAGTCGAAGACCGGGACAACACGGAAACACCATATATTTT. It codes for CASSRRPGQHGNTIYF.

V usage is TRBV4-1 and J usage is TRBJ1-1; TRBD1 is a possible D gene (6 bases). CDR1 MGHRA and CDR2 YSYEKL come from the germline V gene. This CDR3 has 16 residues. The V and J ends lost 5 bases and 2 bases respectively, with 18 bases between them. CDR3 nucleotides: TGCGCCAGCAGCAGGCTGGGTTCGGGACAAAACACTGAAGCTTTCTTT. Residues: CASSRLGSGQNTEAFF.

The chain recombines TRBV5-8 with TRBJ2-1; no clear D gene. CDR1 SGHTS and CDR2 YDEGEE come from the germline V gene. CDR3 length: 12 amino acids. Trimming removed 3 bases at V and 10 bases at J, with 11 bases between. The CDR3 DNA sequence: TGTGCCAGCAGCTACTCCTCTTTGGAGCAGTTCTTC. This translates into CASSYSSLEQFF.

The chain employs TRBV30 and TRBJ2-1, with D tentatively TRBD1 (7 bases). V was pared by 5 bases and J by 8 bases, with 10 bases between. CDR1 is GTSNPN and CDR2 is SVGIG in the germline V gene (reference sequence). The CDR3 is made up of 11 amino acids. The CDR3 sequence is CAWQGGHEQFF. CDR3 DNA: TGTGCCTGGCAGGGGGGTCATGAGCAGTTCTTC.

The rearrangement joins TRBV10-3 to TRBJ1-2; D unresolved. Looked up from germline, CDR1 is ENHRY and CDR2 is SYGVKD. The CDR3 has 15 amino acids. V was pared by 0 bases and J by 4 bases, with 12 bases between. The DNA of the CDR3 is TGTGCCATCAGTGAGTCTCAGCTCAGAGGCTATGGCTACACCTTC. Its translation: CAISESQLRGYGYTF.

The rearrangement links TRBV7-9 to TRBJ2-5, with TRBD2 matching over 8 bases. The CDR3 spans 16 residues. The V gene end was trimmed by 1 base and the J gene end by 2 bases; junction bases not matched to a gene: 6. CDR1 is SEHNR, CDR2 FQNEAQ, per germline (reference sequence). CDR3 in amino acids: CASSLEELAGQETQYF. CDR3 coding DNA: TGTGCCAGCAGCTTAGAAGAGCTAGCGGGTCAAGAGACCCAGTACTTC. Filled out from reference TRBV7-9 and TRBJ2-5, the complete variable domain reads DTGVSQNPRHKITKRGQNVTFRCDPISEHNRLYWYRQTLGQGPEFLTYFQNEAQLEKSRLLSDRFSAERPKGSFSTLEIQRTEQGDSAMYLCASSLEELAGQETQYFGPGTRLLVL.

In its sample, this clone was seen once. The chain couples TRBV6-5 to TRBJ2-7; D possibly corresponds to TRBD1 (5 bases). Germline V CDR1 and CDR2: MNHEY, SVGAGI. CDR3 length: 16 residues. V was trimmed by 2 bases and J by 0 bases, leaving 14 bases between them. The CDR3 loop reads CASSYRTPIYSYEQYF. CDR3 DNA sequence: TGTGCCAGCAGTTACCGGACACCAATCTACTCCTACGAGCAGTACTTC.

As DNA, the CDR3 is TGTGCCAGCAGCTTGGGGCGGGCCCTAGAGCAGTACTTC. Translating gives CASSLGRALEQYF. This rearrangement joins TRBV5-6 to TRBJ2-7; maybe TRBD2 (5 bases). The germline gives CDR1 SGHDT, CDR2 YYEEEE. V lost 0 bases and J 7 bases, leaving 11 bases between the germline ends. The CDR3 extends over 13 amino acids.

The V and J genes are TRBV27 and TRBJ2-7, with D possibly TRBD1 on 6 matching bases. Germline loops: CDR1 MNHEY, CDR2 SMNVEV (reference sequence). The CDR3 totals 16 residues. V lost 0 bases, J lost 0 bases, and 12 bases lay in between. CDR3 protein: CASSLSNRVASYEQYF. CDR3 DNA sequence: TGTGCCAGCAGTTTATCGAACAGGGTGGCCTCCTACGAGCAGTACTTC.

The chain links TRBV14 to TRBJ1-3; D gene unclear. The CDR3 runs to 13 residues. With 1 base removed from V and 1 base from J, the gap between germline ends came to 2 bases. Germline V gives CDR1 SGHDN, CDR2 FVKESK. Here the CDR3 reads CASSQASGNTIYF. The DNA for the CDR3 is TGTGCCAGCAGCCAAGCTTCTGGAAACACCATATATTTT.

The chain joins TRBV28 to TRBJ1-3; D perhaps matches TRBD1 (6 bases). CDR3 length: 14 residues. Germline lookup yields CDR1 MDHEN and CDR2 SYDVKM. V lost 4 bases, J lost 2 bases, and 9 bases lay in between. The CDR3 here is CASSWQGTGNTIYF. CDR3 nucleotides: TGTGCCAGCAGTTGGCAGGGGACTGGAAACACCATATATTTT.

The gene calls are TRBV5-4 and TRBJ2-5; D is ambiguous. Germline V lookup: CDR1 SGHNT, CDR2 YYREEE (reference sequence). V was trimmed by 1 base and J by 1 base, leaving 8 bases between them. The CDR3 runs to 14 residues. The CDR3 DNA reads TGTGCCAGCAGCTTGTCTTACTCCCAAGAGACCCAGTACTTC. Its protein product is CASSLSYSQETQYF.

This chain links TRBV28 with TRBJ2-6; a possible D gene is TRBD2 (5 bases). The V gene's germline CDR1 is MDHEN and CDR2 SYDVKM. This CDR3 contains 12 residues. Trimming cost V 9 bases and J 3 bases, with 6 bases left between them. CDR3 residues: CASGGGANVLTF. CDR3 coding DNA: TGTGCCAGTGGAGGTGGGGCCAACGTCCTGACTTTC.

The chain links TRBV7-2 to TRBJ2-1; 8 positions agree with TRBD1. With V trimmed by 5 bases and J by 4 bases, 7 bases remained unmatched. This CDR3 region has 15 residues. The germline gives CDR1 SGHTA, CDR2 FQGNSA. The CDR3 sequence: CASSPRTGYYNEQFF. The DNA of the CDR3 is TGTGCCAGCAGCCCAAGGACAGGGTATTACAATGAGCAGTTCTTC.

The genes are TRBV25-1 and TRBJ2-2; D gene ambiguous. V was trimmed by 5 bases and J by 7 bases, leaving 17 bases between them. Germline V gives CDR1 MGHDK, CDR2 SYGVNS. The CDR3 loop spans 15 amino acids. The CDR3 is CASSWPAGVFGELFF. The CDR3 nucleotides read TGTGCCAGCAGTTGGCCGGCAGGCGTCTTCGGGGAGCTGTTTTTT.

The chain combines TRBV5-1 with TRBJ2-7, with 12 bases lining up with TRBD2. After removal of 1 base from V and 2 bases from J, the junction contained 4 bases not matched to a gene. CDR1 is SGHRS and CDR2 is YFSETQ in the germline V gene. This CDR3 has 16 residues. The CDR3: CASSLTGLAGPYEQYF. The CDR3 DNA sequence: TGCGCCAGCAGCTTGACAGGACTAGCGGGACCCTACGAGCAGTACTTC.